This TCR beta chain is from a study of CD8+CD57+ T cells in acquired aplastic anemia (dated by TCRdb to 2017 to 2018). Broadly, across the study: On average, sorted CD4+ and CD8+ cells yielded about 3 ug of extracted DNA, with a range of about 0.18 to 27.4 ug. For healthy donor samples, the average read count was about 10.8 million for CD4+ cells and approximately 12 million for CD8+ cells.

TCR beta VDJ combination and CDR3 sequence profiling used genomic DNA as the template. An Illumina HiSeq 2000 was used for TCR repertoire sequencing. In the original analysis: Repertoires were assessed using TRBV/TRBJ rearrangement plots, CDR3 size and DJ length profiles, and Simpson's diversity index. The immunodominant clone was defined as the most abundant DNA sequence in deep sequencing data. CDR3 amino acid sequences were screened for sharing across subjects and compared with published repertoires and the VDJdb database. Clones were called with MiXCR by TCRdb after fastp trimmed the public reads at Q25, and only in-frame beta chains were retained. One record per CDR3 amino acid sequence lists the most common genes and DNA. The V and J calls and clone size are TCRdb's, not the authors'. The sample includes about 210,000 distinct CDR3 sequences, with under 65% observed a single time. The ten largest clones represent about 31% of the sample.

Remarks on this clonotype: No antigen is known for it. No much larger clonotype is one base removed from it; base qualities were not supplied.

Trimming removed 3 bases from V and 10 bases from J, leaving 9 bases between the germline ends. Inclusive of the bounding cysteine and phenylalanine, the CDR3 is 11 residues long. The retained sequence is limited to the CDR3, 33 bases, with the frame set at the first base. CDR1 and CDR2, per the germline V gene, are SGHTA and FQGNSA. The paper as a whole reports these results and caveats: Around 31 CD8+ CDR3 sequences were shared between patients and controls but appeared highly expressed in patients and within their immunodominant clones. Patients and healthy controls showed no significant difference in CD8+ Simpson's diversity (P=0.060).

In this study, sorted CD4+ and CD8+ T cells from the blood of healthy subjects and of severe aplastic anemia patients had their TCR repertoires deep-sequenced. Ficoll-Paque density gradient centrifugation was used to isolate peripheral blood mononuclear cells. Before DNA extraction, CD4+ and CD8+ T cells were sorted by FACS or by magnetic beads. This receptor was taken from a human donor in good health. The chain is assembled from TRBV7-2 and TRBJ1-1, with no confident D gene call. What was sequenced was sorted CD4+, CD8+, or CD8+CD57+ T cells (not recorded which) from PBMCs. The DNA sequence is as follows: TGTGCCAGCAGCTTCGGGTCTGGAGCTTTCTTT. It is translated as CASSFGSGAFF.